Listed below are T cell receptor beta chains from one sample, sequenced in a study of cytomegalovirus exposure and HLA in healthy donors. Measured with immunoSEQ multiplex PCR; TCRdb has only the in-frame clones, and not every one. The sample shows around 130,000 clones, under 85% of them seen only once. The sample taken for sequencing was PBMCs. These TCRs come from a man aged 18 to 29 in good health and CMV-seropositive. The CDR3 runs from the conserved cysteine through the conserved F or W. A D gene is named only where the DNA matches it firmly. The listing skips clone size in some rows; elsewhere it reads once, few, many or a size class.

-	TRBV13	TRBJ2-7	-	CASSRPAGVEQYF	TGTGCCAGCAGCCGACCAGCGGGCGTAGAGCAGTACTTC
-	TRBV28	TRBJ2-7	-	CASRSYEQYF	TGTGCCAGTCGTAGCTACGAGCAGTACTTC
-	TRBV18	TRBJ1-2	-	CASSPSDSRGYTF	TGTGCCAGCTCACCGTCCGACAGTAGGGGCTACACCTTC
TRBD1	TRBV6-5	TRBJ1-1	-	CASRLGQGNTEAFF	TGTGCCAGCAGACTTGGACAGGGTAACACTGAAGCTTTCTTT
-	TRBV10-3	TRBJ1-1	-	CAISGTRNLEAFF	TGTGCCATCAGCGGGACTCGTAATTTGGAAGCTTTCTTT
-	TRBV28	TRBJ1-2	-	CASSLGGAGSNGYTF	TGTGCCAGCAGTCTAGGGGGGGCAGGGTCGAATGGCTACACCTTC
-	TRBV6-6	TRBJ1-6	-	CASRQSGGAGSPLHF	TGTGCCAGCAGGCAAAGCGGGGGGGCCGGGTCACCCCTCCACTTT
-	TRBV19	TRBJ1-5	-	CASGTWGIDSNQPQHF	TGTGCCAGCGGGACATGGGGAATAGATAGCAATCAGCCCCAGCATTTT
-	TRBV11-1	TRBJ1-4	-	CASSGSREKLFF	TGTGCCAGCAGCGGGAGTCGTGAAAAACTGTTTTTT
-	TRBV5-4	TRBJ2-7	-	CASSADTVSTHEQYF	TGTGCCAGCAGCGCAGACACCGTGTCGACCCACGAGCAGTACTTC
-	TRBV14	TRBJ1-4	-	CASSQVGGKLFF	TGTGCCAGCAGCCAAGTGGGAGGGAAACTGTTTTTT
-	TRBV19	TRBJ1-1	-	CASSPREVVTEAFF	TGTGCCAGTAGTCCCCGGGAGGTGGTCACTGAAGCTTTCTTT
-	TRBV2	TRBJ1-1	-	CASSEAGVNTEAFF	TGTGCCAGCAGTGAAGCCGGGGTGAACACTGAAGCTTTCTTT
TRBD2	TRBV4-1	TRBJ2-5	few	CASSQQSGTSIFETQYF	TGCGCCAGCAGCCAACAATCCGGGACTAGCATTTTTGAGACCCAGTACTTC
-	TRBV5-4	TRBJ2-4	-	CASSLVAGAKNIQYF	TGTGCCAGCAGCTTGGTGGCGGGGGCCAAAAACATTCAGTACTTC
TRBD1	TRBV6-6	TRBJ2-7	once	CASSPGQTYEQYF	TGTGCCAGCAGCCCGGGACAGACCTACGAGCAGTACTTC
-	TRBV15	TRBJ2-2	few	CATSRDSRGWSNTGELFF	TGTGCCACCAGCAGAGATAGTAGGGGGTGGTCGAACACCGGGGAGCTGTTTTTT
-	TRBV11-2	TRBJ2-6	-	CAVGAGANVLTF	TGTGCCGTAGGGGCTGGGGCCAACGTCCTGACTTTC
-	TRBV5-6	TRBJ2-7	-	CASSRGWGDYEQYF	TGTGCCAGCAGCCGGGGGTGGGGGGACTACGAGCAGTACTTC
-	TRBV18	TRBJ1-1	-	CASSQAANTEAFF	TGTGCCAGCTCACAGGCGGCGAACACTGAAGCTTTCTTT
-	TRBV11-2	TRBJ1-2	-	CASSLGVFRGVDGYTF	TGTGCCAGCAGCTTAGGGGTATTTCGGGGTGTGGATGGCTACACCTTC
-	TRBV27	TRBJ1-1	-	CASSSVGGYTEAFF	TGTGCCAGCAGTTCAGTGGGGGGATACACTGAAGCTTTCTTT
TRBD1	TRBV11-2	TRBJ1-1	-	CASSFGQGNTEAFF	TGTGCCAGCAGCTTTGGACAGGGAAACACTGAAGCTTTCTTT
TRBD1	TRBV6-1	TRBJ2-7	-	CASNSGTGIYEQYF	TGTGCCAGCAATTCCGGGACAGGCATCTACGAGCAGTACTTC
-	TRBV9	TRBJ1-2	-	CASSVTGYNYGYTF	TGTGCCAGCAGCGTGACAGGATATAACTATGGCTACACCTTC
-	TRBV7-2	TRBJ2-1	few	CASSYAREQFF	TGTGCCAGCAGCTATGCTAGGGAGCAGTTCTTC
-	TRBV30	TRBJ1-1	-	CAWRTRQVLTEAFF	TGTGCCTGGAGGACTCGACAGGTGCTGACTGAAGCTTTCTTT
TRBD1	TRBV6-6	TRBJ1-5	-	CASSPTGQGAQPQHF	TGTGCCAGCAGTCCAACGGGACAGGGGGCTCAGCCCCAGCATTTT
TRBD1	TRBV29-1	TRBJ1-1	few	CSVEDRQGPEAFF	TGCAGCGTTGAAGATCGACAGGGTCCTGAAGCTTTCTTT
-	TRBV13	TRBJ1-1	-	CASSTWGVATEAFF	TGTGCCAGCAGCACTTGGGGGGTGGCCACTGAAGCTTTCTTT
TRBD2	TRBV18	TRBJ2-7	-	CASSLNGLAGSREQYF	TGTGCCAGCTCGCTAAACGGACTAGCGGGGTCTCGAGAGCAGTACTTC
-	TRBV27	TRBJ2-3	-	CASSPLEGGGTDTQYF	TGTGCCAGCAGTCCCCTGGAGGGTGGGGGCACAGATACGCAGTATTTT
TRBD1	TRBV2	TRBJ2-7	-	CATKGQFYEQYF	TGTGCCACCAAGGGACAGTTCTACGAGCAGTACTTC
-	TRBV5-1	TRBJ1-3	-	CASSAGADGNTIYF	TGCGCCAGCAGCGCGGGGGCAGATGGAAACACCATATATTTT
TRBD1	TRBV5-4	TRBJ2-4	-	CASSPGTVLNIQYF	TGTGCCAGCAGCCCCGGGACAGTACTAAACATTCAGTACTTC
TRBD1	TRBV19	TRBJ1-5	-	CASSTILDRPENQPQHF	TGTGCCAGTAGTACGATCCTGGACAGGCCAGAGAATCAGCCCCAGCATTTT
-	TRBV6-5	TRBJ1-5	-	CASSYYVGGVRQPQHF	TGTGCCAGCAGTTACTATGTCGGGGGGGTCCGTCAGCCCCAGCATTTT
-	TRBV6-5	TRBJ2-7	-	CASRTLDGSYGEQYF	TGTGCCAGCAGGACCCTAGACGGGAGCTATGGCGAGCAGTACTTC
TRBD1	TRBV5-1	TRBJ2-7	-	CASSPGQGVYEQYF	TGCGCCAGCAGCCCCGGACAGGGTGTCTACGAGCAGTACTTC
-	TRBV9	TRBJ1-3	-	CASSVGGSAGNTIYF	TGTGCCAGCAGCGTAGGGGGCAGTGCTGGAAACACCATATATTTT
-	TRBV27	TRBJ2-7	-	CASSLGGNHEQYF	TGTGCCAGCAGTTTAGGGGGGAACCACGAGCAGTACTTC
-	TRBV5-1	TRBJ2-5	few	CASSLAGVGETQYF	TGCGCCAGCAGCTTGGCAGGGGTCGGAGAGACCCAGTACTTC
-	TRBV7-7	TRBJ1-2	-	CASSLDSGSNYGYTF	TGTGCTAGCAGCTTAGATTCAGGGTCTAACTATGGCTACACCTTC
TRBD1	TRBV19	TRBJ2-1	once	CASSIQGQTSNEQFF	TGTGCCAGTAGTATACAGGGACAGACATCTAATGAGCAGTTCTTC
-	TRBV6-6	TRBJ2-7	-	CASSYMIYSYEQYF	TGTGCCAGCAGTTACATGATATACAGCTACGAGCAGTACTTC
-	TRBV27	TRBJ2-6	-	CASSLRAGALSGANGLTF	TGTGCCAGCAGTTTACGTGCAGGGGCCCTCTCTGGGGCCAACGGCCTGACTTTC
TRBD1	TRBV7-9	TRBJ1-2	-	CASSLGQGAYGYTF	TGTGCCAGCAGCTTAGGACAGGGGGCCTATGGCTACACCTTC
TRBD2	TRBV6-1	TRBJ2-7	-	CASTDSGSYQISYEQYF	TGTGCCAGCACTGATAGCGGGAGCTACCAGATCTCCTACGAGCAGTACTTC
-	TRBV7-8	TRBJ1-2	-	CASSLSGTSYNYGYTF	TGTGCCAGCAGCCTCTCCGGGACATCTTATAACTATGGCTACACCTTC
TRBD2	TRBV19	TRBJ2-7	-	CASSREGQIYEQYF	TGTGCCAGTAGTCGGGAGGGGCAGATCTACGAGCAGTACTTC
TRBD2	TRBV11-2	TRBJ2-1	-	CASTRGGRLNNEQFF	TGTGCCAGCACCCGGGGGGGCAGGCTAAACAATGAGCAGTTCTTC